This T cell receptor (beta chain) was recovered during a study of shared clonotypes between healthy human individuals. Study results and limitations: Naive CD4 clonotype sharing across several donors was 4.5% to 6%. Read depth was anticipated to influence clonotype sharing among donors.

V was pared by 3 bases and J by 0 bases, with 10 bases between. Germline CDR1 is SGHNT and CDR2 is YYREEE (reference sequence). This CDR3 spans 16 amino acids. Turning to this clone: No antigen is known for it.

The authors ran the assay at deep level. Produced via immunoSEQ multiplex PCR; TCRdb's table is partial and in-frame only. The table has 2 million to 2.5 million clones, 80% to 95% seen once. The sequenced sample consisted of naive CD4+ T cells from PBMCs. The subset: CD45RA+ positively selected. The clonotype originates from a man younger than 30 in good health. Some clones in this sample may be carry-over from other donors' samples. The rearrangement links TRBV5-4 to TRBJ2-6; D is perhaps TRBD1 (5 bases). CDR3 residues: CASSSMTASGANVLTF. DNA of the CDR3: TGTGCCAGCAGCTCGATGACAGCCTCTGGGGCCAACGTCCTGACTTTC.